Included here is one T cell receptor (beta chain) sequence, with context. The antigen remains unidentified. Amplification used 60 Vbeta primers and 13 Jbeta primers. The table came from immunoSEQ multiplex PCR; TCRdb's copy has only in-frame clones and leaves some out. The data show about 140,000 clones, 79% seen once. This record comes from a study of cytomegalovirus exposure and HLA in healthy donors. The CDR3 spans 14 residues. Unmatched junction bases numbered 5, after V lost 6 bases and J lost 0 bases. Germline lookup yields CDR1 SNHLY and CDR2 FYNNEI. Whole-study results and caveats: The dataset shows that most TCR sequences were rare, while some public TCRs occurred in many donors. What a later analysis reportedly showed was that an Asian-associated ancestry cluster had fewer N-insertions than the roughly 700-donor mean.

The sequenced sample was PBMCs. The chain carries TRBV2 and TRBJ2-7, with 7 bases identical to TRBD2. This TCR was recovered from a female donor in good health and CMV-seronegative. The CDR3 is CASRVRGSSYEQYF. CDR3 bases: TGTGCCAGCAGAGTGCGGGGGAGCTCCTACGAGCAGTACTTC.